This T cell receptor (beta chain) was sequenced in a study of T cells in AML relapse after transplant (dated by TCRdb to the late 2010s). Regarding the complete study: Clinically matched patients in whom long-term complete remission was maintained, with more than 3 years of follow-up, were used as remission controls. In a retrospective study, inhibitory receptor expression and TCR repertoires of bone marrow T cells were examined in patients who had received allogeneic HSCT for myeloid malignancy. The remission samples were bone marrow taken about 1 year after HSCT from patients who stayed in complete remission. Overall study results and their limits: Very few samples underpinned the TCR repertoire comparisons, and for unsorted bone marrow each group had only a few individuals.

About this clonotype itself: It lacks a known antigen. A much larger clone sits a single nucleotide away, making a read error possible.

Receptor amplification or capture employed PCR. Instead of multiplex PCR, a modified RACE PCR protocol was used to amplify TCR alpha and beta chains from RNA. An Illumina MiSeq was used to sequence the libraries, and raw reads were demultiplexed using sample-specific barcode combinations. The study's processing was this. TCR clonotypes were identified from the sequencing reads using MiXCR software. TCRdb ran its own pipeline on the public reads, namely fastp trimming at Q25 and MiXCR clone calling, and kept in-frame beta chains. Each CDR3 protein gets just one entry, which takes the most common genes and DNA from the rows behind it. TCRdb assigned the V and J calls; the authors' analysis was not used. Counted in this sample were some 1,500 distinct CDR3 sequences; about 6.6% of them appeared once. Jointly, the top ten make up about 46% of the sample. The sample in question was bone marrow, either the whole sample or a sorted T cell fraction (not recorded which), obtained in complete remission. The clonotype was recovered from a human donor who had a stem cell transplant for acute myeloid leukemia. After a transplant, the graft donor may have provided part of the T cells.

The DNA sequence is TGTGCCATCAGTAACGGTAATGAAAAACTGTTTTTT. The translation is CAISNGNEKLFF. This chain is built from TRBV10-3 and TRBJ1-4; the D gene cannot be named for sure. The germline V gene yields ENHRY for CDR1 and SYGVKD for CDR2. V and J are truncated by 5 bases and 4 bases respectively, leaving an intervening sequence of 5 bases. Taken from cysteine to phenylalanine, the CDR3 has 12 residues. The retained sequence is limited to the CDR3, 36 bases, with the frame set at the first base.